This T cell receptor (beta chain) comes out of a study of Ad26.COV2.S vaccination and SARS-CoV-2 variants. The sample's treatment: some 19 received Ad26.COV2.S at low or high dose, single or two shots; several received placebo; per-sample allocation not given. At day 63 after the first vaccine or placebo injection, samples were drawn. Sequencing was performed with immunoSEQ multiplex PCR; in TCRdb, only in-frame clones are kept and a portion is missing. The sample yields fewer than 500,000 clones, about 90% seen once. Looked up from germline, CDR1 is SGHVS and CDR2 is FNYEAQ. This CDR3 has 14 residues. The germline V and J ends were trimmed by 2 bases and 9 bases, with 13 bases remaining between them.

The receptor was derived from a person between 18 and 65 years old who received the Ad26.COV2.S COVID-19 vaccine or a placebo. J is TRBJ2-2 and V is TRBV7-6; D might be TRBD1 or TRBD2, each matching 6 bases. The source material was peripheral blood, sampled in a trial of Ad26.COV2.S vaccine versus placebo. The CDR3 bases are TGTGCCAGCAGCTTAAAAACGGGGGCGTGGGAGCTGTTTTTT. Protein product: CASSLKTGAWELFF.